One and the same sample provided the 29 T cell receptor beta chains below, sequenced in a study of post-analysis software for immune sequencing data. Points from the study as a whole: Roughly five TRBV segments were significantly more frequent in patients than in controls. TRBV5-6, TRBV5-1 and TRBV20-1 were among these segments.

The antigens for these receptors are not known. Researchers reported that TCR beta cDNA libraries carried unique molecular identifiers. One entry per CDR3 protein results from TCRdb running MiXCR on the PCR reads. The sample lists approximately 570,000 distinct CDR3 sequences, 40% to 50% occurring once. The sequencing input was blood. All receptors come from a girl aged 10 to 17 with multiple sclerosis.

There are a few counts of this clonotype. The chain couples TRBV7-2 to TRBJ2-7, with TRBD1 matching over 7 bases. CDR3 length: 13 amino acids. V lost 5 bases and J lost 6; bases outside the gene matches: 7. Per germline, CDR1 SGHTA and CDR2 FQGNSA. CDR3 region: CASSPRDRSEQYF. CDR3 coding DNA: TGTGCCAGCAGCCCCCGGGACAGAAGCGAGCAGTACTTC.

This clonotype was seen a few times. This chain links TRBV24-1 with TRBJ2-1; 8 positions match TRBD2. V trimming: 3 bases; J trimming: 2 bases; junction bases outside the gene matches: 8. This CDR3 spans 17 amino acids. CDR1 is KGHDR, CDR2 SFDVKD, per germline. The CDR3 reads CATSDRISGSPYNEQFF. In nucleotides, the CDR3 is TGTGCCACCAGTGATCGAATCAGCGGGAGCCCCTACAATGAGCAGTTCTTC.

The rearrangement joins TRBV20-1 to TRBJ2-1; D possibly corresponds to TRBD2 (6 bases). V lost 4 bases, J lost 5 bases, and 15 bases lay in between. Germline V gene lookup returns CDR1 DFQATT and CDR2 SNEGSKA (reference sequence). This CDR3 region has 14 residues. As DNA, the CDR3 is TGCAGTGCTAAGATCGGACTATCCCACAATGAGCAGTTCTTC. Encoded protein: CSAKIGLSHNEQFF.

This clonotype has a handful of counts. V usage is TRBV7-3 and J usage is TRBJ2-5, with 7 bases aligning to TRBD2. V lost 5 bases and J lost 4; bases outside the gene matches: 7. Germline lookup yields CDR1 SGHTA and CDR2 FQGTGA. CDR3 length: 14 residues. CDR3 region: CASSGGTTRETQYF. DNA for the CDR3: TGTGCCAGCAGCGGTGGGACTACGAGAGAGACCCAGTACTTC.

This clonotype was counted between two and nine times. The chain uses TRBV12-3 or TRBV12-4 and TRBJ2-7; D may be TRBD1 (5 bases). The CDR3 runs 14 residues. V was pared by 3 bases and J by 3 bases, with 12 bases between. CDR3 sequence reads: CASSFGQSNYEQYF. In nucleotides, the CDR3 is TGTGCCAGCAGTTTCGGACAATCAAACTACGAGCAGTACTTC.

The rearrangement uses TRBV7-8 and TRBJ1-5, with unresolved D. The CDR3 is made up of 13 amino acids. Germline V gives CDR1 SGHVS, CDR2 FQNEAQ. V lost 2 bases and J 5 bases, leaving 7 bases between the germline ends. CDR3 loop: CASSLKYDQPQHF. The CDR3 DNA reads TGTGCCAGCAGCTTAAAGTACGATCAGCCCCAGCATTTT. The full variable domain, with the rest looked up from reference TRBV7-8 and TRBJ1-5, is GAGVSQSPRYKVAKRGQDVALRCDPISGHVSLFWYQQALGQGPEFLTYFQNEAQLDKSGLPSDRFFAERPEGSVSTLKIQRTQQEDSAVYLCASSLKYDQPQHFGDGTRLSIL.

The table lists this clonotype with a few counts. The V call is TRBV5-1, the J call TRBJ2-5; TRBD1 might be the D (7 bases). Trimming took off 5 bases at V and 2 bases at J, with 19 bases between the two ends. CDR3 length equals 16 residues. CDR1 is SGHRS, CDR2 YFSETQ, per germline. In DNA, the CDR3 is TGCGCCAGCAGTCCAGGAGGGACAGAGTTTCAAGAGACCCAGTACTTC. It yields the protein CASSPGGTEFQETQYF.

The gene calls are TRBV6-1 and TRBJ2-1, with TRBD2 identical over 11 bases. CDR3 length: 17 amino acids. J lost 4 bases, V lost 6 bases, and 11 bases had no gene match. CDR1 is MNHNS and CDR2 is SASEGT in the germline V gene. The CDR3 loop is CASRSAGGLAEYNEQFF. In DNA form, the CDR3 reads TGTGCCAGCAGAAGTGCCGGGGGACTAGCGGAATACAATGAGCAGTTCTTC.

This rearrangement joins TRBV5-1 to TRBJ1-1, with TRBD1 matching over 10 bases. V was pared by 5 bases and J by 3 bases, with 4 bases of the junction left unmatched. Germline CDR1 is SGHRS and CDR2 is YFSETQ. There are 14 residues in the CDR3. This CDR3 is CASSFGTGDTEAFF. The DNA for the CDR3 is TGCGCCAGCAGTTTCGGGACAGGGGACACTGAAGCTTTCTTT.

The chain has TRBV4-2 and TRBJ2-7, with D possibly being TRBD1 or TRBD2 (5 bases each). Trimming pared 2 bases from V and 4 bases from J, leaving 12 bases between. This CDR3 has 14 residues. Germline CDR1 and CDR2: LGHNA and YNFKEQ. The CDR3 DNA is TGTGCCAGCAGCCAAAGGGGTGGGGGTTACGAGCAGTACTTC. This gives the protein CASSQRGGGYEQYF.

The chain has TRBV7-6 and TRBJ2-2; TRBD1 or TRBD2 may be the D gene (5 bases each). With 2 bases removed from V and 6 bases from J, the gap between germline ends came to 16 bases. The CDR3 is 16 residues long. Germline lookup yields CDR1 SGHVS and CDR2 FNYEAQ. For the CDR3, the DNA is TGTGCCAGCAGCTTAATAGCCGAGGGGTTGGCCGGGGAGCTGTTTTTT. The encoded protein is CASSLIAEGLAGELFF.

The sample holds one count of this clonotype. This chain joins TRBV11-3 and TRBJ2-5; D unclear. The end of the DNA is better explained by TRBJ2-7, so the J call may be wrong. Germline V gene data show CDR1 as SGHNT and CDR2 as YENEEA. CDR3 size: 13 residues. The CDR3: CASSIEGKDEQYF. Here the CDR3 DNA reads TGTGCCAGCAGTATAGAAGGAAAAGACGAGCAGTACTTC.

The chain links TRBV20-1 to TRBJ2-7, with TRBD2 matching 12 bases. The CDR3 totals 12 residues. CDR1 is DFQATT and CDR2 is SNEGSKA in the germline V gene (reference sequence). Here the CDR3 DNA reads TGCAGGGCTCAACTAGCGGGAGGCGAGCAGTACTTC. It specifies CRAQLAGGEQYF.

The V and J genes are TRBV5-1 and TRBJ2-3; D is possibly TRBD2 (5 bases). CDR1 SGHRS and CDR2 YFSETQ come from the germline V gene. V was cut by 0 bases and J by 0 bases, with 20 bases left in between. The CDR3 length is 19 residues. As DNA, the CDR3 is TGCGCCAGCAGCTTGGAGGCTGGCGGAGGTGGGCTTAGCACAGATACGCAGTATTTT. As protein: CASSLEAGGGGLSTDTQYF.

To note about this clonotype: Germline is not matched at one junction end, which may reflect a read error. The chain uses TRBV29-1 and TRBJ2-7; a weak D match, TRBD1 (5 bases). CDR1 is SQVTM and CDR2 is ANQGSEA in the germline V gene. This CDR3 has 11 amino acids. The CDR3: CGVEDKGPQYF. CDR3 sequence (DNA): TGCGGCGTTGAAGATAAGGGGCCGCAGTACTTC.

The rearrangement joins TRBV6-4 to TRBJ2-3, with 16 bases matching TRBD2. There are 17 residues in the CDR3. Per germline, CDR1 MRHNA and CDR2 SNTAGT. V dropped 0 bases and J dropped 4; count of bases not matched to a gene: 1. CDR3 in amino acids: CASSDSGLAGGPDTQYF. CDR3 bases: TGTGCCAGCAGTGACTCGGGACTAGCGGGAGGGCCAGATACGCAGTATTTT.

The V call is TRBV6-5, the J call TRBJ1-2; no firm D call. CDR3 length: 14 residues. Per the germline V gene, CDR1 is MNHEY and CDR2 is SVGAGI. Trimming stripped 3 bases from V and 4 bases from J, with 12 bases between. The CDR3 DNA is TGTGCCAGCAGTTATGGGAGGCTAGCCTATGGCTACACCTTC. This sequence encodes CASSYGRLAYGYTF.

This clonotype was seen a few times. This chain links TRBV27 with TRBJ1-1, with 8 positions matching TRBD1. The CDR3 extends over 14 amino acids. CDR1 and CDR2 from the germline V gene are MNHEY and SMNVEV (reference sequence). J lost 4 bases, V lost 3 bases, and 4 bases had no gene match. CDR3 coding DNA: TGTGCCAGCAGTTTTGGCAGGGGGCGCACTGAAGCTTTCTTT. Amino acid sequence: CASSFGRGRTEAFF.

The rearrangement links TRBV7-2 to TRBJ2-3; 9 bases align to TRBD1. V lost 2 bases, J lost 8 bases, and 2 bases stayed unmatched. The CDR3 runs 13 residues. Germline assignment: CDR1 SGHTA and CDR2 FQGNSA. The CDR3 loop is CASSLLDRGTQYF. The CDR3 DNA is TGTGCCAGCAGCTTATTGGACAGGGGTACGCAGTATTTT.

The chain recombines TRBV29-1 with TRBJ2-5, with a tentative D call TRBD2 (5 bases). The CDR3 is 13 residues long. Germline V gene sequence: CDR1 SQVTM, CDR2 ANQGSEA. V was trimmed by 2 bases and J by 3 bases, leaving 10 bases between them. CDR3 in DNA: TGCAGCGTTGAAATCTCGCGGGAAGAGACCCAGTACTTC. This sequence encodes CSVEISREETQYF.

V usage is TRBV5-1 and J usage is TRBJ2-1; 8 bases align to TRBD2. Germline V CDR1 and CDR2: SGHRS, YFSETQ. Trimming removed 0 bases from V and 5 bases from J; junction bases left unmatched: 4. The CDR3 is 15 amino acids. The CDR3 loop is CASSLELAVNNEQFF. Here the CDR3 DNA reads TGCGCCAGCAGCTTGGAACTAGCGGTTAACAATGAGCAGTTCTTC.

The chain uses TRBV4-1 and TRBJ2-5, with 9 bases identical to TRBD2. The CDR3 extends over 16 amino acids. V shed 1 base, J shed 2 bases, and the junction held 5 bases outside the gene matches. Per germline, CDR1 MGHRA and CDR2 YSYEKL. CDR3 coding DNA: TGCGCCAGCAGCCAAGGGACTAGCGCCAATCAAGAGACCCAGTACTTC. Translating it yields CASSQGTSANQETQYF.

This clonotype was seen more than once but under ten times. The chain is built from TRBV6-6 and TRBJ1-2; D gene unclear. The CDR3 runs 13 residues. Germline V gene data show CDR1 as MNHNY and CDR2 as SVGAGI (reference sequence). V was clipped by 2 bases and J by 5 bases, with 9 bases between them. CDR3 residues: CASSYDGSYGYTF. As DNA, the CDR3 is TGTGCCAGCAGTTACGACGGATCATATGGCTACACCTTC.

This clonotype was detected a few times. This chain uses TRBV29-1 with TRBJ1-1; D unclear. From germline, CDR1 is SQVTM and CDR2 ANQGSEA. The CDR3 loop spans 10 amino acids. The V end lost 5 bases, the J end lost 9 bases, and 10 bases lay between the germline ends. CDR3 protein: CSVQRGKAFF. The CDR3 DNA sequence: TGCAGCGTTCAGCGGGGAAAAGCTTTCTTT.

The gene calls are TRBV10-3 and TRBJ1-2; the D is unclear. Germline values: CDR1 ENHRY, CDR2 SYGVKD. This CDR3 is built from 12 residues. Trimming shortened V by 10 bases and J by 2 bases, and 11 bases separated the two germline ends. The CDR3 protein is CATLGGNYGYTF. CDR3 sequence (DNA): TGTGCCACCTTGGGCGGGAACTATGGCTACACCTTC.

The chain couples TRBV7-9 to TRBJ2-5; weak D call: TRBD2 (6 bases). The germline gives CDR1 SEHNR, CDR2 FQNEAQ (reference sequence). The CDR3 has 14 residues. The V end lost 5 bases, the J end lost 2 bases, and 12 bases lay between the germline ends. CDR3 residues: CASSQLALQETQYF. CDR3 in DNA: TGTGCCAGCAGCCAGCTAGCGTTACAAGAGACCCAGTACTTC.

The V and J genes are TRBV4-1 and TRBJ2-1, with 9 bases that match TRBD2. Trimming took 0 bases from V and 8 from J; bases not matched to a gene: 11. CDR3 length: 17 residues. Germline CDR1 reads MGHRA; CDR2 reads YSYEKL. CDR3 sequence reads: CASSQDQGTSSGDEQFF. The CDR3 DNA follows: TGCGCCAGCAGCCAAGATCAAGGGACTAGCTCGGGTGATGAGCAGTTCTTC.

The chain recombines TRBV4-1 with TRBJ1-5; D unresolved. Germline CDR1 MGHRA, CDR2 YSYEKL. Trimming took 1 base from V and 4 from J, leaving 14 bases between them. CDR3 size: 16 residues. Written as DNA, the CDR3 is TGCGCCAGCAGCCAAGTGCATGAACAATCTAATCAGCCCCAGCATTTT. Protein sequence: CASSQVHEQSNQPQHF.

The chain employs TRBV12-3 or TRBV12-4 and TRBJ1-2; D is undetermined. The CDR3 spans 12 residues. Trimming shortened V by 3 bases and J by 6 bases, and 8 bases separated the two germline ends. The CDR3 spells CASSFTLHGYTF. The CDR3 region has the DNA TGTGCCAGCAGTTTTACCCTCCATGGCTACACCTTC.